These 11 T cell receptor beta chains were all obtained from the same sample, sequenced in a study of CD8 T cells in ankylosing spondylitis. Broader study findings: Typical of ankylosing spondylitis blood, it appeared, was a TCR beta motif of about eight highly homologous variants.

Their antigens are not known. TCRdb independently ran MiXCR on the 5' RACE reads; one entry per CDR3 protein. The sample contains 700,000 or so distinct CDR3 sequences, under 20% of which appear only once. Sequences were obtained from blood, either unsorted or a sorted T cell fraction (not recorded which). The receptors stem from a male donor with ankylosing spondylitis.

This clonotype has only a few counts. This chain connects TRBV29-1 to TRBJ2-7; D is possibly TRBD2 (5 bases). The ends were cut back, 6 bases at V and 3 bases at J, with 18 bases in the middle. The CDR3 sequence is 14 residues long. Germline V lookup: CDR1 SQVTM, CDR2 ANQGSEA. CDR3 sequence (DNA): TGCAGCGTCCGAGGAGCGGATAATGGCTACGAGCAGTACTTC. Residues: CSVRGADNGYEQYF.

V gene TRBV3-1 combines with J gene TRBJ1-2; possibly TRBD1 for D (6 bases). Trimming removed 1 base at V and 8 bases at J, with 14 bases between. Germline CDR1 is LGHDT and CDR2 is YNNKEL (reference sequence). There are 14 residues in the CDR3. For the CDR3, the DNA is TGTGCCAGCAGCCAAGGGGCGGAGGACAGCGGCTACACCTTC. Translation gives CASSQGAEDSGYTF.

The chain uses TRBV12-3 or TRBV12-4 and TRBJ2-7; D gene uncertain. Trimming stripped 7 bases from V and 6 bases from J, with 16 bases between. The length of the CDR3 is 13 residues. CDR3 coding DNA: TGTGCCAGCACCACCGACCATGCACTCGAGCAGTACTTC. Residues: CASTTDHALEQYF.

The chain uses TRBV29-1 and TRBJ2-7; 10 nucleotides align to TRBD2. V lost 4 bases and J lost 1; bases outside the gene matches: 28. Germline V gives CDR1 SQVTM, CDR2 ANQGSEA. CDR3 length: 22 amino acids. CDR3 in DNA: TGCAGCGTTGGCGCCCCCCTCCGGAAAACTAGCGGGAATACCTATCTATCCTACGAGCAGTACTTC. It yields the protein CSVGAPLRKTSGNTYLSYEQYF.

The V gene is TRBV27, the J gene TRBJ1-2, with D possibly matching TRBD1 (5 bases). CDR1 is MNHEY and CDR2 is SMNVEV in the germline V gene (reference sequence). Trimming shortened V by 6 bases and J by 6 bases, and 17 bases separated the two germline ends. The CDR3 is 14 amino acids. CDR3 coding DNA: TGTGCCAGCAGAAGACCGGGACTAGAACATGGCTACACCTTC. It yields the protein CASRRPGLEHGYTF.

This rearrangement joins TRBV6-4 to TRBJ2-2; 8 bases are shared with TRBD2. The CDR3 has 15 residues. The V gene end was trimmed by 7 bases and the J gene end by 4 bases; junction bases not matched to a gene: 8. From germline, CDR1 is MRHNA and CDR2 SNTAGT. CDR3 DNA: TGTGCCAGCACCTGGGGCGGGGGGACCACCGGGGAGCTGTTTTTT. Its protein is CASTWGGGTTGELFF.

This clonotype has only a few counts. The chain employs TRBV27 and TRBJ2-5; 7 positions match TRBD1. Germline CDR1 reads MNHEY; CDR2 reads SMNVEV (reference sequence). The CDR3 has 17 residues. V lost 5 bases, J lost 2 bases, and 14 bases stayed unmatched. CDR3 bases: TGTGCCAGCAGTCCCCTTCGGGCAGACAGGGAACAAGAGACCCAGTACTTC. It specifies CASSPLRADREQETQYF.

The rearrangement uses TRBV27 and TRBJ2-7, with no clear D. Germline V gene sequence: CDR1 MNHEY, CDR2 SMNVEV (reference sequence). This CDR3 region has 13 residues. Trimming took off 6 bases at V and 4 bases at J, with 13 bases between the two ends. The CDR3 loop reads CASRWAMEYEQYF. CDR3 sequence (DNA): TGTGCCAGCAGGTGGGCGATGGAGTACGAGCAGTACTTC.

The rearrangement uses TRBV5-1 and TRBJ1-1, with TRBD1 matching 10 bases. Trimming removed 5 bases from V and 7 bases from J; junction bases left unmatched: 5. CDR1 and CDR2 from the germline V gene are SGHRS and YFSETQ. This CDR3 region has 13 residues. The CDR3 here is CASRDRDRGEAFF. Written as DNA, the CDR3 is TGCGCCAGCAGGGACCGGGACAGGGGTGAAGCTTTCTTT.

This clonotype was seen more than once but under ten times. This chain connects TRBV7-8 to TRBJ2-3; D may match TRBD1 or TRBD2 (5 bases each). With 3 bases removed from V and 0 bases from J, the gap between germline ends came to 16 bases. CDR3 length: 17 residues. Germline lookup yields CDR1 SGHVS and CDR2 FQNEAQ. This CDR3 is CASSFSVSGLSTDTQYF. DNA of the CDR3: TGTGCCAGCAGCTTCTCAGTTTCGGGGCTGAGCACAGATACGCAGTATTTT. Combining the CDR3 with reference TRBV7-8 and TRBJ2-3 gives the whole variable domain GAGVSQSPRYKVAKRGQDVALRCDPISGHVSLFWYQQALGQGPEFLTYFQNEAQLDKSGLPSDRFFAERPEGSVSTLKIQRTQQEDSAVYLCASSFSVSGLSTDTQYFGPGTRLTVL.

The CDR3 reads CASSVQHTNTGELFF. The CDR3 DNA is TGTGCCAGCAGTGTGCAACACACGAACACCGGGGAGCTGTTTTTT. This chain links TRBV2 with TRBJ2-2; no definite D call. The CDR3 is made up of 15 amino acids. Germline assignment: CDR1 SNHLY and CDR2 FYNNEI. The germline V and J ends were trimmed by 4 bases and 0 bases, with 9 bases remaining between them. The complete variable domain, with remaining parts taken from reference TRBV2 and TRBJ2-2, reads EPEVTQTPSHQVTQMGQEVILRCVPISNHLYFYWYRQILGQKVEFLVSFYNNEISEKSEIFDDQFSVERPDGSNFTLKIRSTKLEDSAMYFCASSVQHTNTGELFFGEGSRLTVL.